The rows below give T cell receptor beta chains drawn from one sample of a study of blood T cell repertoires in COVID-19. Repertoires were generated with immunoSEQ multiplex PCR, while TCRdb's copy carries only in-frame clones and drops some. The table has around 110,000 clones, approximately 90% seen once. Sequencing was carried out using peripheral blood. The source is a human donor with active COVID-19. The donor label of this sample is uncertain. Each CDR3 is given with its conserved first and last residue. The D gene is left open where the match is weak. Where a row states a size, it is once, few, many or the class of an expanded clone; other rows omit it.

j_call,clone_size,v_call,d_call,cdr3_nt,cdr3_aa
TRBJ1-5,-,TRBV4-1,TRBD1,TGCGCCAGCAGCCAAGGCCTCCTTTCAGGACAGGGGAGCCAGCCCCAGCATTTT,CASSQGLLSGQGSQPQHF
TRBJ1-6,-,TRBV30,TRBD1,TGTGCCTGGAGACCTACAGGGGATTCACCCCTCCACTTT,CAWRPTGDSPLHF
TRBJ1-1,-,TRBV6-5,-,TGTGCCAGCAGACAGGGTAACACTGAAGCTTTCTTT,CASRQGNTEAFF
TRBJ2-2,-,TRBV4-1,-,TGCGCCAGCAGCCACAGGGCAGGGTCGACCGGGGAGCTGTTTTTT,CASSHRAGSTGELFF
TRBJ1-2,-,TRBV5-1,-,TGCGCCAGCAGCTCCTTTACAGGGCTTGGCTACACCTTC,CASSSFTGLGYTF
TRBJ2-5,-,TRBV19,TRBD1,TGTGCCAGTAGTATTGGCGGACAGGGGGTCGGGACCCAGTACTTC,CASSIGGQGVGTQYF
TRBJ2-2,-,TRBV18,-,TGTGCCAGCTCACCACGGAGGGGGCGGGACACCGGGGAGCTGTTTTTT,CASSPRRGRDTGELFF
TRBJ1-4,-,TRBV4-3,TRBD1,TGCGCCAGCAGCCAAGGCCCAACGACAGGGGAAAAACTGTTTTTT,CASSQGPTTGEKLFF
TRBJ2-5,-,TRBV7-6,TRBD1,TGTGCCAGCAGCTTATACGAGGGGGCTCAAGAGACCCAGTACTTC,CASSLYEGAQETQYF
TRBJ2-3,-,TRBV7-2,TRBD1,TGTGCCAGCAGTTGGGGACAGGGGGATACAGATACGCAGTATTTT,CASSWGQGDTDTQYF
TRBJ1-2,-,TRBV5-4,TRBD1,TGTGCCAGCAGCCCCGGGACAGGGGGGAACTATGGCTACACCTTC,CASSPGTGGNYGYTF
TRBJ1-6,-,TRBV2,-,TGTGCCAGCAGTGCAAGGGACAACGCTATACTCCACTTT,CASSARDNAILHF
TRBJ2-2,-,TRBV10-3,-,TGTGCCATCAGCTACGGACAGAGCACCGGGGAGCTGTTTTTT,CAISYGQSTGELFF
TRBJ2-5,-,TRBV6-2/TRBV6-3,-,TGTGCCAGCAGTTACAGTACAGCGGTGGAGACCCAGTACTTC,CASSYSTAVETQYF
TRBJ2-3,-,TRBV7-9,TRBD2,TGTGCCAGCAGCTCGTGGCGACTAGCGGGTTACACAGATACGCAGTATTTT,CASSSWRLAGYTDTQYF
TRBJ2-1,-,TRBV5-1,TRBD1,TGCGCCAGCAGCTTCCCCCAAACAGGGGACAATGAGCAGTTCTTC,CASSFPQTGDNEQFF
TRBJ1-4,once,TRBV6-5,TRBD1,TGTGCCAGCAGTCCCGGGACAGTGCCTCAAAAACTGTTTTTT,CASSPGTVPQKLFF
TRBJ2-2,-,TRBV7-3,TRBD2,TGTGCCAGCAGCCTACTAGCGGCGAACACCGGGGAGCTGTTTTTT,CASSLLAANTGELFF
TRBJ1-2,-,TRBV6-5,-,TGTGCCAGCACCCGAGGTCGAGACAGCTATGGCTACACCTTC,CASTRGRDSYGYTF
TRBJ1-5,-,TRBV28,-,TGTGCCAGCAGTCTACAGGGTAAAGGGCTCGGGTTGCATTTT,CASSLQGKGLGLHF